These 24 T cell receptor beta chains were all obtained from the same sample, sequenced in a study of T cell responses to AZD1222 COVID-19 vaccine. Assay: immunoSEQ multiplex PCR; the TCRdb copy retains only in-frame clones and omits some. The data contain fewer than 120,000 clones, 88% of them seen just once; the ten biggest clones take up about 1.6%. The material was peripheral blood, obtained on day 0 of AZD1222 vaccination. The receptors shown here come from an adult in good health.

The chain couples TRBV29-1 to TRBJ2-7, with 9 bases lining up with TRBD1. The CDR3 length is 13 residues. V was clipped by 6 bases and J by 0 bases; unmatched bases: 3. Per the germline V gene, CDR1 is SQVTM and CDR2 is ANQGSEA. Here the CDR3 DNA reads TGCAGCGTGGGACAGGGAATCTCCTACGAGCAGTACTTC. It specifies CSVGQGISYEQYF.

The chain couples TRBV27 to TRBJ2-1; 12 bases fit TRBD2. CDR3 length equals 16 residues. V was pared by 7 bases and J by 4 bases, with 8 bases of the junction left unmatched. Germline loops: CDR1 MNHEY, CDR2 SMNVEV (reference sequence). CDR3 region: CASTLPGTSGYNEQFF. The CDR3 DNA follows: TGTGCCAGCACGCTACCCGGGACTAGCGGGTACAATGAGCAGTTCTTC.

CDR3 DNA sequence: TGTGCCAGCTCACCACACAGGGAGTTGGCCACTGAAGCTTTCTTT. Protein sequence: CASSPHRELATEAFF. The chain joins TRBV18 to TRBJ1-1; tentatively, D is TRBD1 (6 bases). Germline assignment: CDR1 KGHSH and CDR2 LQKENI. The CDR3 sequence is 15 residues long. V dropped 1 base and J dropped 4 bases, with 13 bases sitting between them.

A single count supports this clone. V usage is TRBV18 and J usage is TRBJ2-1; 7 positions agree with TRBD1. This CDR3 is 14 amino acids long. Germline CDR1 reads KGHSH; CDR2 reads LQKENI. V dropped 5 bases and J dropped 8; count of bases not matched to a gene: 9. CDR3 residues: CASSTRQGKDEQFF. Written as DNA, the CDR3 is TGTGCCAGCTCAACCAGACAGGGAAAAGATGAGCAGTTCTTC. Based on the CDR3 plus reference TRBV18 and TRBJ2-1, the full variable domain is NAGVMQNPRHLVRRRGQEARLRCSPMKGHSHVYWYRQLPEEGLKFMVYLQKENIIDESGMPKERFSAEFPKEGPSILRIQQVVRGDSAAYFCASSTRQGKDEQFFGPGTRLTVL.

The rearrangement uses TRBV21-1 and TRBJ2-7. TRBV21-1 represents a pseudogene. There are 16 residues in the CDR3. Here the CDR3 DNA reads TGTGCCAGCAGCAAAGTGGGACCGAACGAGGCCTACGAGCAGTACTTC. It encodes CASSKVGPNEAYEQYF.

The CDR3 reads CASQPETGYGYTF. The CDR3, as DNA: TGCGCCAGCCAACCAGAGACAGGCTATGGCTACACCTTC. The chain couples TRBV5-1 to TRBJ1-2; D possibly corresponds to TRBD1 (6 bases). CDR1 SGHRS and CDR2 YFSETQ come from the germline V gene. V lost 7 bases to trimming and J lost 4 bases, with 14 bases between them. The CDR3 has 13 amino acids.

The table lists this clone with a count of one. The chain recombines TRBV5-1 with TRBJ1-6; possibly TRBD1 for D (5 bases). CDR1 SGHRS and CDR2 YFSETQ come from the germline V gene. The CDR3 is 13 residues long. Between the trimmed V and J ends, which lost 4 bases and 8 bases, there was a span of 10 bases. The CDR3 coding sequence is TGCGCCAGCAGCGGGGACGTGGATTCACCCCTCCACTTT. The encoded protein is CASSGDVDSPLHF.

The CDR3 bases are TGCGCCAGCAGCCGGGACAGCAATTACGAGCAGTACTTC. Translating it yields CASSRDSNYEQYF. This chain links TRBV10-1 with TRBJ2-7; 7 bases line up with TRBD1. Trimming took 6 bases from V and 4 from J; bases not matched to a gene: 6. This CDR3 has 13 amino acids. CDR1 is WNHNN, CDR2 SYGVQD, per germline (reference sequence).

This CDR3 reads CASSDYRGNTIYF. The CDR3 nucleotides read TGTGCCAGCAGCGATTACAGGGGAAACACCATATATTTT. The chain uses TRBV7-9 and TRBJ1-3; perhaps TRBD1 as D (5 bases). Germline assignment: CDR1 SEHNR and CDR2 FQNEAQ (reference sequence). V was trimmed by 5 bases and J by 4 bases, leaving 9 bases between them. There are 13 residues in the CDR3.

The chain recombines TRBV24-1 with TRBJ1-2; TRBD1 matches 9 bases. The CDR3 has 14 amino acids. Germline V lookup: CDR1 KGHDR, CDR2 SFDVKD. V was clipped by 3 bases and J by 7 bases; unmatched bases: 5. The CDR3 sequence: CATSDRTGVFGYTF. The CDR3 bases are TGTGCCACCAGTGATCGGACAGGGGTTTTTGGCTACACCTTC.

V and J are TRBV3-1 (or the pseudogene TRBV3-2) and TRBJ1-2; 7 nucleotides align to TRBD1. CDR3 length: 13 residues. The V gene end was trimmed by 4 bases and the J gene end by 4 bases; junction bases not matched to a gene: 3. Germline V gives CDR1 LGHDT, CDR2 YNNKEL (reference sequence). In DNA, the CDR3 is TGTGCCAGCAGCCCCCGACAGGGCTATGGCTACACCTTC. The encoded protein is CASSPRQGYGYTF.

The V call is TRBV18, the J call TRBJ1-3; 8 bases map to TRBD1. Germline CDR1 and CDR2: KGHSH and LQKENI. V was pared by 6 bases and J by 0 bases, with 13 bases of the junction left unmatched. The CDR3 is 18 residues long. The CDR3 loop reads CASSPAPGQDFSGNTIYF. The CDR3 DNA reads TGTGCCAGCTCGCCCGCCCCGGGACAGGACTTCTCTGGAAACACCATATATTTT. Using reference TRBV18 and TRBJ1-3 for the parts outside the CDR3, the full variable domain is NAGVMQNPRHLVRRRGQEARLRCSPMKGHSHVYWYRQLPEEGLKFMVYLQKENIIDESGMPKERFSAEFPKEGPSILRIQQVVRGDSAAYFCASSPAPGQDFSGNTIYFGEGSWLTVV.

The J gene is TRBJ2-2, the V gene TRBV13; a possible D gene is TRBD2 (7 bases). With 5 bases removed from V and 7 bases from J, the gap between germline ends came to 14 bases. CDR1 and CDR2 from the germline V gene are PRHDT and FYEKMQ (reference sequence). This CDR3 contains 14 residues. Here the CDR3 reads CASSHGGLHGELFF. The CDR3 nucleotides are TGTGCCAGCAGCCACGGGGGGCTCCACGGGGAGCTGTTTTTT.

The gene calls are TRBV6-5 and TRBJ2-5; 8 nucleotides match TRBD1. This CDR3 is 14 amino acids long. Looked up from germline, CDR1 is MNHEY and CDR2 is SVGAGI. The junction had 7 bases not matched to a gene; V was cut back by 6 bases and J by 4 bases. The CDR3 sequence: CASRDRTGRETQYF. CDR3 nucleotides: TGTGCCAGCAGAGATCGGACAGGGCGAGAGACCCAGTACTTC.

This clone was recorded once. V gene TRBV19 combines with J gene TRBJ2-3; 9 bases fit TRBD1. Germline V gives CDR1 LNHDA, CDR2 SQIVND (reference sequence). This CDR3 is 16 amino acids long. Losses at the gene ends were 4 bases for V and 4 bases for J; bases not matched to a gene: 9. The CDR3 reads CASSTKMDRGADTQYF. CDR3 DNA sequence: TGTGCCAGTAGTACCAAGATGGACAGGGGCGCAGATACGCAGTATTTT.

V gene TRBV5-1 combines with J gene TRBJ1-6; no firm D call. Germline V lookup: CDR1 SGHRS, CDR2 YFSETQ. The CDR3 is made up of 14 amino acids. The V end lost 5 bases, the J end lost 6 bases, and 12 bases lay between the germline ends. CDR3 amino acids: CASSYRVPNSPLHF. In nucleotides, the CDR3 is TGCGCCAGCAGTTACCGGGTCCCTAATTCACCCCTCCACTTT.

The gene calls are TRBV5-1 and TRBJ1-2; a possible D gene is TRBD1 (5 bases). This CDR3 region has 13 residues. Germline V gene sequence: CDR1 SGHRS, CDR2 YFSETQ. Trimming stripped 0 bases from V and 3 bases from J, with 6 bases between. Here the CDR3 reads CASSLEGDYGYTF. The CDR3, as DNA: TGCGCCAGCAGCTTGGAAGGGGACTATGGCTACACCTTC. Using reference TRBV5-1 and TRBJ1-2 for the parts outside the CDR3, the full variable domain is KAGVTQTPRYLIKTRGQQVTLSCSPISGHRSVSWYQQTPGQGLQFLFEYFSETQRNKGNFPGRFSGRQFSNSRSEMNVSTLELGDSALYLCASSLEGDYGYTFGSGTRLTVV.

A few counts support this clone. The chain couples TRBV27 to TRBJ1-5, with 7 positions matching TRBD1. This CDR3 region has 14 residues. Germline V lookup: CDR1 MNHEY, CDR2 SMNVEV (reference sequence). The junction had 8 bases not matched to a gene; V was cut back by 7 bases and J by 5 bases. The chain's CDR3 is CASTPRGGDQPQHF. In DNA form, the CDR3 reads TGTGCCAGCACCCCTCGAGGGGGCGATCAGCCCCAGCATTTT.

The V and J genes are TRBV5-1 and TRBJ2-7; maybe TRBD2 (5 bases). Germline V gene lookup returns CDR1 SGHRS and CDR2 YFSETQ. V was trimmed by 2 bases and J by 3 bases, leaving 12 bases between them. There are 14 residues in the CDR3. The CDR3 nucleotides read TGCGCCAGCAGCTTACTAGACGTGGTCTACGAGCAGTACTTC. This encodes CASSLLDVVYEQYF.

This chain joins TRBV19 and TRBJ2-5; possibly TRBD1 for D (6 bases). Germline V gene sequence: CDR1 LNHDA, CDR2 SQIVND (reference sequence). V was trimmed by 4 bases and J by 5 bases, leaving 17 bases between them. This CDR3 has 15 amino acids. As DNA, the CDR3 is TGTGCCAGTAGTAAGCCCTCGCCCCAGGGGGAGACCCAGTACTTC. This translates into CASSKPSPQGETQYF.

The rearrangement joins TRBV6-6 to TRBJ2-1; 13 bases are a match to TRBD2. Losses at the gene ends were 7 bases for V and 2 bases for J; bases not matched to a gene: 2. The length of the CDR3 is 15 residues. Germline CDR1 MNHNY, CDR2 SVGAGI (reference sequence). The DNA for the CDR3 is TGTGCCAGCAATGGACTAGCGGGAGCCTACAATGAGCAGTTCTTC. This translates into CASNGLAGAYNEQFF.

The J gene is TRBJ2-2, the V gene TRBV15; 11 bases are a match to TRBD2. Germline V gives CDR1 LNHNV, CDR2 YYDKDF (reference sequence). V gave up 0 bases and J gave up 5 bases; unmatched junction bases: 11. The CDR3 consists of 19 residues. The CDR3 DNA is TGTGCCACCAGCAGAGATAGGGGCCTAGCGGGGGGCCGGACCGGGGAGCTGTTTTTT. Protein product: CATSRDRGLAGGRTGELFF.

For this clone: Different DNA sequences within this sample yield the same CDR3. This rearrangement joins TRBV6-5 to TRBJ1-5, with D unclear. Germline V gene data show CDR1 as MNHEY and CDR2 as SVGAGI. V shed 0 bases and J shed 0 bases, with 0 bases lying between them. This CDR3 spans 13 amino acids. For the CDR3, the DNA is TGTGCCAGCAGTTACTCTAGCAATCAGCCCCAGCATTTT. Residues: CASSYSSNQPQHF.

The CDR3 loop reads CSASTGTNEKLFF. The CDR3 DNA sequence: TGCAGTGCCAGTACTGGGACCAATGAAAAACTGTTTTTT. The rearrangement joins TRBV20-1 to TRBJ1-4, with D perhaps matching TRBD1 (5 bases). CDR1 is DFQATT, CDR2 SNEGSKA, per germline (reference sequence). This CDR3 comprises 13 residues. Trimming pared 6 bases from V and 5 bases from J, leaving 13 bases between.